The next 16 T cell receptor beta chains were all read from a single sample in a study of human T cells and chemical hapten exposure. Sequencing started from total RNA isolated from unfractionated whole blood. For the library, individual cDNA molecules each received unique molecular identifiers. TCRdb redid the calling of the reads with MiXCR, one entry per CDR3 protein. This table holds about 120,000 distinct CDR3 sequences, approximately 9.3% found once. Sequencing used whole blood. The receptors here all came from a human donor in good health. Some clones in this sample may be carry-over from other donors' samples.

This clonotype was recorded at least ten times. V and J are TRBV5-1 and TRBJ2-7; the D gene is possibly TRBD1 (5 bases). In germline, CDR1 is SGHRS, CDR2 YFSETQ. V was clipped by 0 bases and J by 4 bases, with 17 bases between them. This CDR3 contains 16 residues. The CDR3 sequence: CASSLAGQGGTYEQYF. DNA for the CDR3: TGCGCCAGCAGCTTGGCCGGGCAGGGCGGAACTTACGAGCAGTACTTC.

This clonotype was picked up a small number of times. The chain uses TRBV11-2 and TRBJ2-2; TRBD1 agrees at 7 bases. CDR3 length: 16 amino acids. V lost 3 bases and J lost 4; bases outside the gene matches: 8. CDR1 is SGHAT, CDR2 FQNNGV, per germline. CDR3 DNA sequence: TGTGCCAGCAGCTTCAGACAGGGCTTCGGCACCGGGGAGCTGTTTTTT. Protein product: CASSFRQGFGTGELFF.

This clonotype was recorded a few times. The chain recombines TRBV14 with TRBJ1-6; D unclear. Germline lookup yields CDR1 SGHDN and CDR2 FVKESK. This CDR3 region has 13 residues. Trimming stripped 1 base from V and 7 bases from J, with 5 bases between. CDR3 nucleotides: TGTGCCAGCAGCCAAGTAGCCAATTCACCCCTCCACTTT. Amino acid sequence: CASSQVANSPLHF.

The sample holds a few counts of this clonotype. This chain uses TRBV7-8 with TRBJ2-3, with TRBD2 matching 8 bases. This CDR3 has 16 residues. The J segment lost 4 bases and the V segment lost 6 bases, leaving 12 bases of the junction unmatched. Germline CDR1 SGHVS, CDR2 FQNEAQ. CDR3: CASSLARGGPSDTQYF. The DNA of the CDR3 is TGTGCCAGCAGTCTAGCCCGGGGGGGCCCCTCAGATACGCAGTATTTT.

The chain is built from TRBV7-9 and TRBJ1-2, with 11 bases identical to TRBD1. This CDR3 spans 13 amino acids. Germline values: CDR1 SEHNR, CDR2 FQNEAQ (reference sequence). Trimming cost V 4 bases and J 8 bases; bases outside gene matches: 3. This chain's CDR3 is CASSSGQGVGYTF. In DNA, the CDR3 is TGTGCCAGCAGCTCGGGACAGGGGGTCGGCTACACCTTC.

V usage is TRBV29-1 and J usage is TRBJ1-1; TRBD1 matches 9 bases. The CDR3 is made up of 15 amino acids. Trimming cost V 4 bases and J 1 base; bases outside gene matches: 7. Germline CDR1 reads SQVTM; CDR2 reads ANQGSEA. The CDR3 DNA sequence: TGCAGCGTTGGCCCAACAGGGGGCACGAACACTGAAGCTTTCTTT. It yields the protein CSVGPTGGTNTEAFF. The whole variable domain, filled in from reference TRBV29-1 and TRBJ1-1, reads SAVISQKPSRDICQRGTSLTIQCQVDSQVTMMFWYRQQPGQSLTLIATANQGSEATYESGFVIDKFPISRPNLTFSTLTVSNMSPEDSSIYLCSVGPTGGTNTEAFFGQGTRLTVV.

Many counts were recorded for this clonotype. The chain employs TRBV5-1 and TRBJ2-5; a possible D gene is TRBD1 (6 bases). There are 14 residues in the CDR3. From germline, CDR1 is SGHRS and CDR2 YFSETQ. V lost 5 bases to trimming and J lost 2 bases, with 13 bases between them. The CDR3 DNA follows: TGCGCCAGCAGGCGTGGTGGACAGCAAGAGACCCAGTACTTC. It translates to CASRRGGQQETQYF.

The chain carries TRBV27 and TRBJ2-2; D may correspond to TRBD1 or TRBD2 (6 bases each). V was cut by 8 bases and J by 4 bases, with 20 bases left in between. The CDR3 contains 16 residues. CDR1 MNHEY and CDR2 SMNVEV come from the germline V gene (reference sequence). This CDR3 reads CASGAVQGRGTGELFF. The CDR3 DNA follows: TGTGCCAGCGGGGCCGTCCAGGGGCGGGGCACCGGGGAGCTGTTTTTT.

This clonotype was observed a few times. The chain couples TRBV9 to TRBJ2-2; possible D gene TRBD2, 7 bases. The CDR3 extends over 16 amino acids. V dropped 5 bases and J dropped 4 bases, with 18 bases sitting between them. CDR1 is SGDLS, CDR2 YYNGEE, per germline. The CDR3 region has the DNA TGTGCCAGCAGGCCTATCGGTGGGGGGGCCACCGGGGAGCTGTTTTTT. Its protein is CASRPIGGGATGELFF.

This clonotype showed up many times. V usage is TRBV11-3 and J usage is TRBJ2-3, with a weak D call TRBD2 (5 bases). The CDR3 totals 15 residues. Germline V gene sequence: CDR1 SGHNT, CDR2 YENEEA. Between the trimmed V and J ends, which lost 5 bases and 6 bases, there was a span of 18 bases. CDR3 sequence: CASSLSGEGLDTQYF. CDR3 DNA: TGTGCCAGCAGCCTCAGCGGAGAAGGTCTGGATACGCAGTATTTT. Full variable domain (rest looked up from reference TRBV11-3 and TRBJ2-3): EAGVVQSPRYKIIEKKQPVAFWCNPISGHNTLYWYLQNLGQGPELLIRYENEEAVDDSQLPKDRFSAERLKGVDSTLKIQPAELGDSAVYLCASSLSGEGLDTQYFGPGTRLTVL.

In its sample, this clonotype was seen a few times. The chain recombines TRBV3-1 with TRBJ2-5, with D perhaps TRBD1 or TRBD2 (5 bases each). The CDR3 totals 17 residues. V lost 0 bases, J lost 5 bases, and 19 bases lay in between. Germline CDR1 LGHDT, CDR2 YNNKEL (reference sequence). The CDR3 is CASSQERGALNRETQYF. CDR3 nucleotide sequence: TGTGCCAGCAGCCAAGAACGAGGGGCTCTTAATAGGGAGACCCAGTACTTC.

This clonotype was seen a few times. The rearrangement uses TRBV11-2 and TRBJ2-3; 10 bases are shared with TRBD2. This CDR3 has 18 residues. V trimming: 0 bases; J trimming: 4 bases; junction bases outside the gene matches: 10. Germline V gene data show CDR1 as SGHAT and CDR2 as FQNNGV. CDR3 nucleotide sequence: TGTGCCAGCAGCTTAGATCTCCGCTCAGCGGGAGGGCCAGATACGCAGTATTTT. Its translation is CASSLDLRSAGGPDTQYF.

This clonotype was counted between two and nine times. The chain recombines TRBV5-1 with TRBJ2-7, with D tentatively TRBD2 (5 bases). The CDR3 has 12 residues. Germline loops: CDR1 SGHRS, CDR2 YFSETQ. The V end was cut by 2 bases, the J end by 7 bases, with 10 bases between. CDR3 sequence (DNA): TGCGCCAGCAGCTTTACCGGGGTTGAGCAGTACTTC. Its translation: CASSFTGVEQYF.

This sequence joins TRBV27 and TRBJ2-6; TRBD1 matches at 9 bases. Germline CDR1 reads MNHEY; CDR2 reads SMNVEV (reference sequence). The CDR3 length is 17 residues. With 6 bases clipped from V and 2 bases from J, the junction kept 8 bases outside the gene matches. The CDR3 DNA follows: TGTGCCAGCAGAACAGGGGGCGCCAGCACTGGGGCCAACGTCCTGACTTTC. Protein: CASRTGGASTGANVLTF.

This clonotype showed up many times. The J gene is TRBJ1-5, the V gene TRBV20-1; maybe TRBD1 (6 bases). This CDR3 spans 18 amino acids. With 0 bases removed from V and 2 bases from J, the gap between germline ends came to 20 bases. Germline loops: CDR1 DFQATT, CDR2 SNEGSKA (reference sequence). CDR3 sequence: CSARDKDRGNWGNQPQHF. DNA of the CDR3: TGCAGTGCTAGAGATAAGGACAGAGGTAATTGGGGCAATCAGCCCCAGCATTTT.

The CDR3 nucleotides are TGCAGCGTTGAAGGCGGGAGAATCACCGGGGAGCTGTTTTTT. Translating gives CSVEGGRITGELFF. The V call is TRBV29-1, the J call TRBJ2-2, with 7 bases identical to TRBD2. The germline V gene encodes CDR1 SQVTM and CDR2 ANQGSEA. The CDR3 runs 14 residues. J was trimmed by 4 bases and V by 1 base; bases with no gene match: 3.